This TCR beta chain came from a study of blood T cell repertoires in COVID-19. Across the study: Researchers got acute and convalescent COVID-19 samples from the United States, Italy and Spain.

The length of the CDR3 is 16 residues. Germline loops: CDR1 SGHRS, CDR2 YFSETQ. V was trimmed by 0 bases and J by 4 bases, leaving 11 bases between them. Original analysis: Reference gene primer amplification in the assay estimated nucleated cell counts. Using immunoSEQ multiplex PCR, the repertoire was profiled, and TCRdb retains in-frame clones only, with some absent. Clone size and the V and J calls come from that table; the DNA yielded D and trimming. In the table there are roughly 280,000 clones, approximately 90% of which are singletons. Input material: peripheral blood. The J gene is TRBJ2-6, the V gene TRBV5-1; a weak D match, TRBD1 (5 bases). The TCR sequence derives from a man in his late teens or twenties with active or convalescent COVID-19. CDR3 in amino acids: CASSLDQGAGANVLTF. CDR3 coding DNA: TGCGCCAGCAGCTTGGATCAGGGTGCGGGGGCCAACGTCCTGACTTTC.